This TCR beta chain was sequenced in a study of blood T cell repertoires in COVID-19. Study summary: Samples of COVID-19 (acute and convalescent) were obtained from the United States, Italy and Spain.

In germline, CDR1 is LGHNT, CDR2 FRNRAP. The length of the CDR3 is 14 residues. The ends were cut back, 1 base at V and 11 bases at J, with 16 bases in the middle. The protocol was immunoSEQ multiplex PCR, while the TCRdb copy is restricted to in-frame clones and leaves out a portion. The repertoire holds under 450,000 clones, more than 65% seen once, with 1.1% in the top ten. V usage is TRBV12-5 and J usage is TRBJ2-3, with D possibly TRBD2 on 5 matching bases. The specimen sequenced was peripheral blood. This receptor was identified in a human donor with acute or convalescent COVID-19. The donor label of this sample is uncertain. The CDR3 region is CASGLELPGLQQYF. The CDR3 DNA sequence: TGTGCTAGTGGTTTGGAACTCCCCGGACTCCAGCAGTATTTT. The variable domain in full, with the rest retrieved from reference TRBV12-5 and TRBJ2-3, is DARVTQTPRHKVTEMGQEVTMRCQPILGHNTVFWYRQTMMQGLELLAYFRNRAPLDDSGMPKDRFSAEMPDATLATLKIQPSEPRDSAVYFCASGLELPGLQQYFGPGTRLTVL.